The T cell receptor beta chain under discussion was sequenced for a study of blood T cell repertoires in COVID-19. Measured with immunoSEQ multiplex PCR; TCRdb has only the in-frame clones, and not every one. The sample includes about 170,000 clones, approximately 81% of them seen just once. Seattle patients were enrolled during active infection and followed longitudinally. The ends lost 6 bases at V and 6 bases at J; junction bases unmatched: 7. The CDR3 is 14 residues long. Germline-derived CDR1 and CDR2 are MNHEY and SMNVEV (reference sequence). Sequenced sample: peripheral blood. The genes are TRBV27 and TRBJ2-7; 11 bases are a match to TRBD1. This TCR came from a woman in her 70s with COVID-19, enrolled during active disease. The CDR3 DNA is TGTGCCAGCAGCCCGACCGGGACAGGGGGCGAGCAGTACGTC. Its translation: CASSPTGTGGEQYV.